These 32 T cell receptor beta chains share one sample of origin, sequenced in a study of type 1 and type 2 diabetes patients. The PCR template was genomic DNA. Amplification of the beta chain CDR3 used 30 forward and 13 reverse multiplex primers. TCRdb ran MiXCR on the multiplex PCR reads and lists one entry per CDR3 protein. This sample has more than 250,000 distinct CDR3 sequences, with around 47% found just once. Sequenced input: peripheral blood mononuclear cells (PBMCs). Source of these receptors: a man younger than 30 with type 2 diabetes.

The chain is built from TRBV30 and TRBJ2-7; unclear D gene. Germline V lookup: CDR1 GTSNPN, CDR2 SVGIG (reference sequence). V shed 0 bases and J shed 7 bases, with 10 bases lying between them. This CDR3 is 12 amino acids long. The CDR3 nucleotides read TGTGCCTGGAGTGTATCGGCGGCGGAGCAGTACTTC. Its protein product is CAWSVSAAEQYF.

V gene TRBV15 combines with J gene TRBJ2-3; the D gene is possibly TRBD2 (7 bases). Germline loops: CDR1 LNHNV, CDR2 YYDKDF (reference sequence). V was pared by 5 bases and J by 1 base, with 13 bases between. The CDR3 length is 15 residues. In DNA, the CDR3 is TGTGCCACCAGCCCCCGGGGGGCAGGCACAGATACGCAGTATTTT. The encoded protein is CATSPRGAGTDTQYF.

The CDR3 nucleotides are TGTGCCAGCAGCGACCTGGAGGCTTTCTTT. This encodes CASSDLEAFF. The chain employs TRBV5-5 and TRBJ1-1, with D hard to call. Germline-derived CDR1 and CDR2 are SGHKS and YYEKEE (reference sequence). This CDR3 is built from 10 residues. V lost 4 bases, J lost 11 bases, and 9 bases lay in between.

Points on this clonotype: A read error may explain this, as a much larger clone is one base away. This rearrangement joins TRBV19 to TRBJ1-2; no clear D. This CDR3 has 15 residues. The V end lost 7 bases, the J end lost 4 bases, and 19 bases lay between the germline ends. Germline V gene data show CDR1 as LNHDA and CDR2 as SQIVND (reference sequence). CDR3 nucleotides: TGTGCCAGTACCCCTCGGGCGGAGGTTGGCTATGGCTACACCTTC. It specifies CASTPRAEVGYGYTF.

The J gene is TRBJ2-7, the V gene TRBV7-7, with 9 nucleotides matching TRBD1. Germline V gives CDR1 SSHAT, CDR2 FNYEAQ (reference sequence). The CDR3 consists of 14 residues. After removal of 7 bases from V and 6 bases from J, the junction contained 10 bases not matched to a gene. The CDR3 DNA sequence: TGTGCCAGCATCTCTGGACAGGGGAGGGTCGAGCAGTACTTC. This gives the protein CASISGQGRVEQYF.

V and J are TRBV9 and TRBJ2-7, with a weak D call TRBD2 (6 bases). Trimming removed 2 bases at V and 3 bases at J, with 15 bases between. From germline, CDR1 is SGDLS and CDR2 YYNGEE. The CDR3 length is 15 residues. The CDR3 here is CASSVSGTSGYEQYF. The CDR3 coding sequence is TGTGCCAGCAGCGTCTCCGGGACTTCTGGCTACGAGCAGTACTTC.

The CDR3 here is CATLGGPSLTQYF. The DNA of the CDR3 is TGTGCCACTTTAGGCGGGCCGTCCCTTACGCAGTATTTT. This chain links TRBV15 with TRBJ2-3; a possible D gene is TRBD2 (5 bases). The V gene lost 9 bases and the J gene lost 8 bases, with 18 bases spanning the gap. CDR1 is LNHNV and CDR2 is YYDKDF in the germline V gene (reference sequence). This CDR3 is built from 13 residues.

The chain is built from TRBV7-2 and TRBJ2-2; 11 positions match TRBD2. V shed 4 bases and J 3 bases; nucleotides not matched to a gene: 7. CDR3 length: 17 residues. In germline, CDR1 is SGHTA, CDR2 FQGNSA. CDR3 nucleotides: TGTGCCAGCAGCTCGACACTAGCGGGAGAAGACACCGGGGAGCTGTTTTTT. This encodes CASSSTLAGEDTGELFF.

For this clonotype: No conserved phenylalanine or tryptophan is present at the end of the CDR3, so a read error is the likely explanation. This sequence joins TRBV4-2 and TRBJ1-2; D is uncertain. V lost 0 bases and J 1 base, leaving 9 bases between the germline ends. This CDR3 region has 15 residues. Germline-derived CDR1 and CDR2 are LGHNA and YNFKEQ. In nucleotides, the CDR3 is TGTGCCAGCAGCCAAGAGACCAGCAATAACTATGGCTACACCTCC. This codes for CASSQETSNNYGYTS.

The chain recombines TRBV6-6 with TRBJ2-5; weak D call: TRBD1 (6 bases). The end of the DNA aligns better with TRBJ2-1, so the J call may be wrong. Germline V gene lookup returns CDR1 MNHNY and CDR2 SVGAGI (reference sequence). The CDR3 spans 14 residues. CDR3 amino acids: CASSYSRGSNEQFF. CDR3 nucleotide sequence: TGTGCCAGCAGTTACTCGAGGGGGAGTAATGAGCAGTTCTTC.

This clonotype occurred a few times. The V and J genes are TRBV29-1 and TRBJ2-7; D uncertain. Germline V CDR1 and CDR2: SQVTM, ANQGSEA. V was clipped by 0 bases and J by 8 bases, with 8 bases between them. The CDR3 covers 11 residues. CDR3 bases: TGCAGCGTTGAAGATTCCACCAAGCAGTACTTC. This translates into CSVEDSTKQYF.

The rearrangement joins TRBV10-3 to TRBJ2-3; TRBD2 matches at 15 bases. The CDR3 runs to 14 residues. Germline trimming cut 6 bases from V and 6 bases from J; bases unmatched to any gene: 1. Germline CDR1 and CDR2: ENHRY and SYGVKD. DNA for the CDR3: TGTGCCATCAGCGGGACTAGCGGGAGGGATACGCAGTATTTT. This sequence encodes CAISGTSGRDTQYF.

This clonotype was counted many times. This chain joins TRBV15 and TRBJ1-4, with D tentatively TRBD1 (5 bases). The CDR3 sequence is 15 residues long. CDR1 LNHNV and CDR2 YYDKDF come from the germline V gene (reference sequence). V was shortened by 1 base and J by 1 base, with 7 bases between the two germline ends. CDR3 sequence reads: CATSRGQGTNEKLFF. The CDR3 DNA reads as TGTGCCACCAGCAGAGGTCAGGGAACTAATGAAAAACTGTTTTTT.

The chain uses TRBV10-1 and TRBJ2-7; 7 bases match TRBD1. The CDR3 contains 12 residues. Germline-derived CDR1 and CDR2 are WNHNN and SYGVQD (reference sequence). After removal of 8 bases from V and 4 bases from J, the junction contained 5 bases not matched to a gene. The CDR3 nucleotides are TGCGCCAGCTCGACAGGGAGATACGAGCAGTACTTC. Its protein product is CASSTGRYEQYF.

The rearrangement uses TRBV27 and TRBJ2-2, with D perhaps matching TRBD1 (6 bases). The CDR3 consists of 17 residues. V was shortened by 7 bases and J by 1 base, with 19 bases between the two germline ends. Germline loops: CDR1 MNHEY, CDR2 SMNVEV (reference sequence). The CDR3 here is CASTVRGGHMNTGELFF. The DNA of the CDR3 is TGTGCCAGCACCGTCCGAGGGGGACACATGAACACCGGGGAGCTGTTTTTT.

V gene TRBV10-1 combines with J gene TRBJ2-3; D is uncertain. The CDR3 extends over 13 amino acids. V lost 6 bases and J lost 5, with 12 bases in between. Per the germline V gene, CDR1 is WNHNN and CDR2 is SYGVQD (reference sequence). The CDR3 nucleotides are TGCGCCAGCAGCGGAGAAGCCGTAGATACGCAGTATTTT. Protein product: CASSGEAVDTQYF.

The V call is TRBV12-3 or TRBV12-4, the J call TRBJ2-7, with D perhaps TRBD1 or TRBD2 (5 bases each). Trimming took 1 base from V and 5 from J, leaving 9 bases between them. The CDR3 consists of 13 residues. This chain's CDR3 is CASSLGGVDEQYF. The CDR3, as DNA: TGTGCCAGCAGTTTAGGAGGGGTCGACGAGCAGTACTTC.

The chain links TRBV7-3 to TRBJ2-7; D may correspond to TRBD1 or TRBD2 (5 bases each). The CDR3 is 15 amino acids. Germline V lookup: CDR1 SGHTA, CDR2 FQGTGA. Trimming cost V 5 bases and J 1 base, with 15 bases left between them. The CDR3 DNA follows: TGTGCCAGCAGCCACGTCCGGGACGGGTCCTACGAGCAGTACTTC. This translates into CASSHVRDGSYEQYF. Drawing the rest from reference TRBV7-3 and TRBJ2-7, the complete variable domain is GAGVSQTPSNKVTEKGKYVELRCDPISGHTALYWYRQSLGQGPEFLIYFQGTGAADDSGLPNDRFFAVRPEGSVSTLKIQRTERGDSAVYLCASSHVRDGSYEQYFGPGTRLTVT.

The rearrangement links TRBV6-5 to TRBJ2-1; 9 bases are shared with TRBD1. CDR3 length: 13 residues. Trimming at V came to 8 bases and at J to 7 bases, leaving 6 bases not matched to a gene. CDR1 is MNHEY, CDR2 SVGAGI, per germline. The CDR3: CASYPDRGNEQFF. In DNA, the CDR3 is TGTGCCAGCTACCCGGACAGGGGTAATGAGCAGTTCTTC.

The rearrangement uses TRBV12-3 or TRBV12-4 and TRBJ2-7; TRBD1 is a possible D gene (7 bases). The CDR3 spans 14 residues. V lost 6 bases to trimming and J lost 5 bases, with 17 bases between them. The DNA of the CDR3 is TGTGCCAGCAGCCCGACAGGGAGGACGAACGAGCAGTACTTC. It is translated as CASSPTGRTNEQYF.

This chain uses TRBV29-1 with TRBJ2-7; TRBD2 matches 8 bases. V shed 4 bases, J shed 4 bases, and the junction held 3 bases outside the gene matches. The V gene's germline CDR1 is SQVTM and CDR2 ANQGSEA. This CDR3 has 12 amino acids. The chain's CDR3 is CSVARGGYEQYF. The DNA for the CDR3 is TGCAGCGTTGCTCGGGGGGGTTACGAGCAGTACTTC.

The rearrangement links TRBV15 to TRBJ2-1, with unresolved D. V gave up 1 base and J gave up 4 bases, with 2 bases separating them. The V gene's germline CDR1 is LNHNV and CDR2 YYDKDF (reference sequence). The length of the CDR3 is 12 residues. CDR3 protein: CATSRAYNEQFF. The CDR3 nucleotides read TGTGCCACCAGCAGAGCATACAATGAGCAGTTCTTC.

This clonotype came up a few times. This rearrangement joins TRBV7-3 to TRBJ2-7, with D unclear. This CDR3 region has 15 residues. CDR1 and CDR2 from the germline V gene are SGHTA and FQGTGA. Trimming pared 2 bases from V and 2 bases from J, leaving 13 bases between. Here the CDR3 reads CASSLSAGLAYEQYF. Here the CDR3 DNA reads TGTGCCAGCAGCTTATCAGCAGGTTTGGCCTACGAGCAGTACTTC. Together with reference TRBV7-3 and TRBJ2-7, the CDR3 gives the full variable domain: GAGVSQTPSNKVTEKGKYVELRCDPISGHTALYWYRQSLGQGPEFLIYFQGTGAADDSGLPNDRFFAVRPEGSVSTLKIQRTERGDSAVYLCASSLSAGLAYEQYFGPGTRLTVT.

This clonotype was seen a few times. The chain employs TRBV30 and TRBJ2-3; the D gene is possibly TRBD2 (6 bases). Germline CDR1 and CDR2: GTSNPN and SVGIG (reference sequence). Between the trimmed V and J ends, which lost 8 bases and 5 bases, there was a span of 11 bases. This CDR3 is 11 amino acids long. CDR3 sequence reads: CAAVGGDTQYF. The CDR3 DNA follows: TGTGCCGCCGTCGGGGGAGATACGCAGTATTTT.

As concerns this clonotype: A much bigger clone sits one base away, suggesting this may be a read error. V gene TRBV10-2 combines with J gene TRBJ2-1, with a tentative D call TRBD1 (6 bases). Germline V CDR1 and CDR2: WSHSY, SAAADI. Trimming left V 3 bases short and J 10 bases short, with 13 bases between. The CDR3 is 13 residues long. The CDR3 protein is CASSDPGQYEQFF. The CDR3 bases are TGCGCCAGCAGTGACCCCGGACAGTACGAGCAGTTCTTC.

This clonotype was recorded a few times. V is TRBV7-9 and J is TRBJ1-1, with a tentative D call TRBD1 (6 bases). Trimming removed 5 bases at V and 4 bases at J, with 17 bases between. This CDR3 is built from 15 residues. Looked up from germline, CDR1 is SEHNR and CDR2 is FQNEAQ (reference sequence). For the CDR3, the DNA is TGTGCCAGCAGCGGCATGGGAGGAGGGGGCACTGAAGCTTTCTTT. The encoded protein is CASSGMGGGGTEAFF.

The chain couples TRBV10-3 to TRBJ2-7; tentatively, D is TRBD2 (7 bases). Trimming pared 0 bases from V and 5 bases from J, leaving 11 bases between. The CDR3 contains 14 residues. CDR1 is ENHRY, CDR2 SYGVKD, per germline. CDR3 protein: CAISESKRDNEQYF. CDR3 in DNA: TGTGCCATCAGTGAGTCCAAGCGGGACAACGAGCAGTACTTC.

This clonotype has a single count. V usage is TRBV7-3 and J usage is TRBJ2-1, with 10 bases aligning to TRBD2. The CDR3 has 15 amino acids. With 1 base clipped from V and 10 bases from J, the junction kept 7 bases outside the gene matches. Per germline, CDR1 SGHTA and CDR2 FQGTGA. CDR3 loop: CASSLRLAGVGEQFF. Here the CDR3 DNA reads TGTGCCAGCAGCTTAAGGCTAGCGGGAGTAGGGGAGCAGTTCTTC.

This clonotype was found many times. The chain recombines TRBV19 with TRBJ2-7, with 7 bases lining up with TRBD2. Germline trimming cut 1 base from V and 2 bases from J; bases unmatched to any gene: 5. Germline V CDR1 and CDR2: LNHDA, SQIVND (reference sequence). The CDR3 runs 15 residues. In DNA, the CDR3 is TGTGCCAGTAGTATAGGGGCGGGGGTAGCCTACGAGCAGTACTTC. It specifies CASSIGAGVAYEQYF.

V is TRBV15 and J is TRBJ1-5; no clear D gene. V lost 4 bases and J lost 1, with 11 bases in between. This CDR3 contains 15 residues. Germline V gene lookup returns CDR1 LNHNV and CDR2 YYDKDF (reference sequence). DNA of the CDR3: TGTGCCACCAGCACCAGCCCCGAGAGCAATCAGCCCCAGCATTTT. Encoded protein: CATSTSPESNQPQHF. The whole variable domain, remainder taken from reference TRBV15 and TRBJ1-5, is DAMVIQNPRYQVTQFGKPVTLSCSQTLNHNVMYWYQQKSSQAPKLLFHYYDKDFNNEADTPDNFQSRRPNTSFCFLDIRSPGLGDTAMYLCATSTSPESNQPQHFGDGTRLSIL.

This chain joins TRBV19 and TRBJ2-7, with D perhaps matching TRBD1 (6 bases). This CDR3 is 13 amino acids long. From germline, CDR1 is LNHDA and CDR2 SQIVND (reference sequence). V lost 9 bases and J lost 1, with 13 bases in between. CDR3 sequence: CASGQLASYEQYF. The CDR3 DNA reads as TGTGCCAGCGGACAGCTCGCATCCTACGAGCAGTACTTC.

The chain joins TRBV5-1 to TRBJ2-7; D remains unclear. The J call may be faulty, since TRBJ2-1 better matches the DNA end. Germline loops: CDR1 SGHRS, CDR2 YFSETQ. The CDR3 runs to 12 residues. The CDR3 loop reads CASSLDVNEQFF. DNA for the CDR3: TGCGCCAGCAGCTTGGATGTGAATGAGCAGTTCTTC.